This T cell receptor beta chain originates from a study of a mutant IDH1 vaccine in newly diagnosed glioma. Turning to the study itself: Antecedent treatment encompassed radiotherapy, temozolomide, or their combination; the majority received both.

Time point given: week 35, safety follow-up. Vaccination comprised doses that each held 300 ug of mutant IDH1 20-mer peptide, plus topical imiquimod. The astrocytomas were IDH1-mutant, ATRX-negative, and WHO grade 3 or 4. Details on this clone: Its antigen is unknown.

Study results and limitations: Researchers report vaccine-induced immune responses in approximately 95% of patients.

The CDR3 has 14 residues. Germline CDR1 reads SGHNT; CDR2 reads YYREEE (reference sequence). Trimming left V 2 bases short and J 2 bases short, with 8 bases between. TCRdb's table, derived via immunoSEQ multiplex PCR, lists solely in-frame clones and lacks some. The sample has some 70,000 clones; approximately 81% are singletons. This chain joins TRBV5-4 and TRBJ2-1, with D tentatively TRBD1 or TRBD2 (5 bases each). The sequencing used PBMCs, collected from a glioma patient whose treatment included an IDH1 peptide vaccine. This TCR was sampled from a man aged 18 to 35 with glioma. The CDR3 bases are TGTGCCAGCAGCTTCCAGGGACCCTACAATGAGCAGTTCTTC. Encoded protein: CASSFQGPYNEQFF.